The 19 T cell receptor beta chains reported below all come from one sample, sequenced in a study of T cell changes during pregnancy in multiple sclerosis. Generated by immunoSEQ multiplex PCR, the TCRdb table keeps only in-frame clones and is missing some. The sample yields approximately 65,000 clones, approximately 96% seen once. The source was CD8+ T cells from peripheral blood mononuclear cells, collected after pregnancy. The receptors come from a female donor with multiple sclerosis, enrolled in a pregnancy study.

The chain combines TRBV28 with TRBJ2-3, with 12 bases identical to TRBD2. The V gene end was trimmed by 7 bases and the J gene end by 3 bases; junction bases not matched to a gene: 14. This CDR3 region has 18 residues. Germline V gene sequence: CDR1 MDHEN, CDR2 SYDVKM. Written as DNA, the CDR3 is TGTGCCAGCATCCCTATTGGACTAGCGGGAAAGTTTACAGATACGCAGTATTTT. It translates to CASIPIGLAGKFTDTQYF.

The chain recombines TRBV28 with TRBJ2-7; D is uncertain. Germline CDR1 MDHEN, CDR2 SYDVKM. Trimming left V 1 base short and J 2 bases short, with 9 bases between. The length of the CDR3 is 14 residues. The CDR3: CASSLYYLPYEQYF. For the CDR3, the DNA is TGTGCCAGCAGTTTATATTACTTGCCCTACGAGCAGTACTTC.

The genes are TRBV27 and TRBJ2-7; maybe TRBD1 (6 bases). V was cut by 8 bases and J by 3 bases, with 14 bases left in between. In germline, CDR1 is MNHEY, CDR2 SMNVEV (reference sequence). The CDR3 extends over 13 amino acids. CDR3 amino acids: CASGPQGIYEQYF. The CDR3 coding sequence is TGTGCCAGCGGGCCTCAGGGGATCTACGAGCAGTACTTC.

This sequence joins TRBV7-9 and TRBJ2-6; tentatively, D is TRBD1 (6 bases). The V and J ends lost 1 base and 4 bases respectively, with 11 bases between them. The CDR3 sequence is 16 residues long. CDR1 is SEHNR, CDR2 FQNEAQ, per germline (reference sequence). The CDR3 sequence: CASSLGLGAGANVLTF. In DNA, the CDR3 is TGTGCCAGCAGCTTAGGTCTGGGGGCAGGGGCCAACGTCCTGACTTTC.

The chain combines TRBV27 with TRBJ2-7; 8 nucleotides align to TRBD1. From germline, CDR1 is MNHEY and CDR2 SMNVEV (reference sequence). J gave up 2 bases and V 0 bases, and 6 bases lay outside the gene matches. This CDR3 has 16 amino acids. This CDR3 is CASSLSGQAITYEQYF. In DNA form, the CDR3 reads TGTGCCAGCAGTTTATCGGGACAGGCTATAACCTACGAGCAGTACTTC.

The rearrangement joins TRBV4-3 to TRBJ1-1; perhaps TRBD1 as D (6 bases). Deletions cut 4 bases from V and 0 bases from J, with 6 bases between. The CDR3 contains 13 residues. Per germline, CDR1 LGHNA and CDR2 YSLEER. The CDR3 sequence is CASSPGVNTEAFF. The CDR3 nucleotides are TGCGCCAGCAGCCCAGGGGTGAACACTGAAGCTTTCTTT.

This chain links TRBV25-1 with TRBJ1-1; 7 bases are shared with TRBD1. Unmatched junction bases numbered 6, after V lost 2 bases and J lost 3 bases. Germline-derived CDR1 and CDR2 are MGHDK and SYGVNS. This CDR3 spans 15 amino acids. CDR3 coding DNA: TGTGCCAGCAGTGAAGGGATCAGGGGGGACACTGAAGCTTTCTTT. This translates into CASSEGIRGDTEAFF.

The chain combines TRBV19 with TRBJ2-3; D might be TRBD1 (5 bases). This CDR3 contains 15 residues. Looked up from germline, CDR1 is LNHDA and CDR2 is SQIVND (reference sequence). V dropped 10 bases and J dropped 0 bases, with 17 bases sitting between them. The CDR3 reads CATSGATMSTDTQYF. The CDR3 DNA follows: TGTGCCACCTCTGGGGCCACGATGAGCACAGATACGCAGTATTTT.

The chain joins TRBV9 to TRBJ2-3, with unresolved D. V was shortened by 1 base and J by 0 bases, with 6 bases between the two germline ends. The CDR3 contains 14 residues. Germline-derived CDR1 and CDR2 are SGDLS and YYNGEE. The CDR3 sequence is CASSVTQSTDTQYF. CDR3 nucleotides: TGTGCCAGCAGCGTAACCCAGAGCACAGATACGCAGTATTTT.

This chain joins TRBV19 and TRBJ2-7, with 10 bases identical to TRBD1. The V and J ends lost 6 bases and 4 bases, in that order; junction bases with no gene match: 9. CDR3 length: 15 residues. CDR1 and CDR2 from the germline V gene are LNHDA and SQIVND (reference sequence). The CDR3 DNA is TGTGCCAGTAGCGCCGGGACAGGGGAAATTTACGAGCAGTACTTC. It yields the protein CASSAGTGEIYEQYF.

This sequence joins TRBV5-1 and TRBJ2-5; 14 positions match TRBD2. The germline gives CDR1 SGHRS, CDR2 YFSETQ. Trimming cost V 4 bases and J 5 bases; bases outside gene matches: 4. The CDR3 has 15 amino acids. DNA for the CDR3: TGCGCCAGCAGCCTGGGACTAGCGGGAGAGGAGACCCAGTACTTC. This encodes CASSLGLAGEETQYF. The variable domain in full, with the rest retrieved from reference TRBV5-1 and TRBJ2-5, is KAGVTQTPRYLIKTRGQQVTLSCSPISGHRSVSWYQQTPGQGLQFLFEYFSETQRNKGNFPGRFSGRQFSNSRSEMNVSTLELGDSALYLCASSLGLAGEETQYFGPGTRLLVL.

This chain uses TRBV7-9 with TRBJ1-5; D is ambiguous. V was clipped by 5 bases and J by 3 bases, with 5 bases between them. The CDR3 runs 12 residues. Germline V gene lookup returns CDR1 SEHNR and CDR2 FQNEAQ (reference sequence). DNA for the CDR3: TGTGCCAGCAGCCGGTACAATCAGCCCCAGCATTTT. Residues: CASSRYNQPQHF.

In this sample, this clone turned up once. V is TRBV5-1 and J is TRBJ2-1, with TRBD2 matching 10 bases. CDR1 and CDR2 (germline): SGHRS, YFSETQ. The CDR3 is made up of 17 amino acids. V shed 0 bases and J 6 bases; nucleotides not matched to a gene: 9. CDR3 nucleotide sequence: TGCGCCAGCAGCTTGGGTCCCTCTAGCGGGGGACCCAATGAGCAGTTCTTC. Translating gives CASSLGPSSGGPNEQFF.

CDR3 protein: CASSDLTNNGYTF. The CDR3 DNA follows: TGTGCCAGCAGCGACCTGACAAATAATGGCTACACCTTC. The chain uses TRBV25-1 and TRBJ1-2; D unresolved. The germline gives CDR1 MGHDK, CDR2 SYGVNS. The CDR3 runs to 13 residues. V was shortened by 6 bases and J by 6 bases, with 14 bases between the two germline ends.

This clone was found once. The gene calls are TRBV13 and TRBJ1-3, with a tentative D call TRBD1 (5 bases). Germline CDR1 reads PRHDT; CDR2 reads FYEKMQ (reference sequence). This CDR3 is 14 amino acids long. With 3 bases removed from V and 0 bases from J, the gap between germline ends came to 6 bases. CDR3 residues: CASSFQGSGNTIYF. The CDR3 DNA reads TGTGCCAGCAGCTTCCAGGGCTCTGGAAACACCATATATTTT.

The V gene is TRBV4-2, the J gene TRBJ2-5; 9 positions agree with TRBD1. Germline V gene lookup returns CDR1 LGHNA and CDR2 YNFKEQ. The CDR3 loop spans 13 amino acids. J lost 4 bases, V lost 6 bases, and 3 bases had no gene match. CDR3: CASSPTGGETQYF. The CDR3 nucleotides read TGTGCCAGCAGTCCGACAGGGGGAGAGACCCAGTACTTC.

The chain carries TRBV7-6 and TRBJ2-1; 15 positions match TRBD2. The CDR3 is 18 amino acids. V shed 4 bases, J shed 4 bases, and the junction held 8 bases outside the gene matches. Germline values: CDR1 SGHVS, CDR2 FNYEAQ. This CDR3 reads CASSSRPGLAGGYNEQFF. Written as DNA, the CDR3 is TGTGCCAGCAGCTCCAGGCCGGGACTAGCGGGAGGTTACAATGAGCAGTTCTTC.

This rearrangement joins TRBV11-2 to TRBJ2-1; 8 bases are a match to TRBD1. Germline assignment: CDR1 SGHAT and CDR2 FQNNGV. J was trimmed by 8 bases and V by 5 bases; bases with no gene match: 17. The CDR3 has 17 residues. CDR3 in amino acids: CASSTGQGDLRYDEQFF. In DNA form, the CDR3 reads TGTGCCAGCAGCACCGGACAGGGAGATCTTAGGTACGATGAGCAGTTCTTC.

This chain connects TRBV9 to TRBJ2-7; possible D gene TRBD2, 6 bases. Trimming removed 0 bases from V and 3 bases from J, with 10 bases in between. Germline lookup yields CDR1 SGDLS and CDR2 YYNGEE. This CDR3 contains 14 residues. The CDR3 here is CASSVAGGGYEQYF. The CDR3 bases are TGTGCCAGCAGCGTAGCCGGGGGTGGCTACGAGCAGTACTTC. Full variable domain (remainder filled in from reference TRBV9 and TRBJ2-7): DSGVTQTPKHLITATGQRVTLRCSPRSGDLSVYWYQQSLDQGLQFLIQYYNGEERAKGNILERFSAQQFPDLHSELNLSSLELGDSALYFCASSVAGGGYEQYFGPGTRLTVT.